This T cell receptor beta chain was identified in a study of cytomegalovirus exposure and HLA in healthy donors. In the study overall: An early data release held approximately 85 million unique TCRs from HLA-typed donors.

PCR employed 60 Vbeta and 13 Jbeta primers. Data came from immunoSEQ multiplex PCR; TCRdb stores just in-frame clones and leaves some out. The sample includes 100,000 or so clones, over 70% of them seen just once. Material: PBMCs. This TCR was sampled from a woman in her forties in good health and CMV-seropositive.

The CDR3, as DNA: TGTGCCAGCAGCTTAGACCACTACCCCGGGGGCCAGTACTTC. This gives the protein CASSLDHYPGGQYF. The rearrangement joins TRBV7-2 to TRBJ2-5; D perhaps matches TRBD2 (6 bases). Trimming cost V 1 base and J 10 bases, with 16 bases left between them. This CDR3 region has 14 residues. From germline, CDR1 is SGHTA and CDR2 FQGNSA.